This T cell receptor (beta chain) was identified during a study of T-cell memory formation after mild COVID-19. Across the whole study: Most TCR clusters belonged to a single donor.

The table lists this clonotype with a count of one. The length of the CDR3 is 13 residues. Trimming pared 6 bases from V and 0 bases from J, leaving 7 bases between. From germline, CDR1 is SGHTA and CDR2 FQGNSA. Via MiXCR, TCRdb re-called the 5' RACE reads, giving one row per CDR3 protein. The sample holds about 400,000 distinct CDR3 sequences; about 22% are singletons and the top ten take roughly 14%. The source is an adult woman who had mild COVID-19 (a few samples of this study predate the infection). Cell type and time point are not known. The rearrangement links TRBV7-2 to TRBJ2-3; D not resolved. Sequenced: PBMCs or a T cell subset sorted from them (not recorded which). CDR3 coding DNA: TGTGCCAGCAGGGTCCCTAGCACAGATACGCAGTATTTT. Protein product: CASRVPSTDTQYF.